This paragraph reports one TCR beta chain. Its antigen remains unknown. This CDR3 contains 12 residues. With 1 base removed from V and 5 bases from J, the gap between germline ends came to 8 bases. The V gene's germline CDR1 is DFQATT and CDR2 SNEGSKA (reference sequence). The sample is drawn from a study of CD8 T cells in ankylosing spondylitis. Making the TCR beta libraries involved quantitative 5'-RACE with molecular barcodes. One entry per CDR3 protein results from TCRdb running MiXCR on the 5' RACE reads. The sample has roughly 150,000 distinct CDR3 sequences, 9.8% seen once. Broader study findings: Apparently characteristic of ankylosing spondylitis blood was a TCR beta motif (roughly eight highly homologous variants).

This chain connects TRBV20-1 to TRBJ1-1; D gene unclear. Material for sequencing was blood, either unsorted or a sorted T cell fraction (not recorded which). The clonotype was recovered from a female donor with ankylosing spondylitis or in good health (not recorded which). CDR3 amino acids: CSARVGPTEAFF. The DNA for the CDR3 is TGCAGTGCTAGAGTTGGGCCGACTGAAGCTTTCTTT.